This TCR beta chain comes out of a study of T-cell memory formation after mild COVID-19. In TCRdb, the 5' RACE reads were re-called with MiXCR into one record per CDR3 protein. The sample lists around 220,000 distinct CDR3 sequences; around 17% were seen once. General study findings and limits: CM and EM subsets held most contracting CD4+ clones; EMRA held CD8+ ones. Detection of some responders pre-infection suggested pre-existing cross-reactive memory T cells participated.

V lost 0 bases, J lost 6 bases, and 9 bases lay in between. The CDR3 has 14 amino acids. Germline assignment: CDR1 LGHDT and CDR2 YNNKEL (reference sequence). In regard to this clonotype: Its antigen remains unidentified.

Sequencing input: PBMCs or a T cell subset sorted from them (not recorded which). This TCR was recovered from a man younger than 35 who had mild COVID-19 (a few samples of this study predate the infection). Cell type and time point are not known. The chain recombines TRBV3-1 with TRBJ1-5; D is unresolved. The CDR3 protein is CASSQDFGSQPQHF. The CDR3 nucleotides read TGTGCCAGCAGCCAAGATTTCGGCAGTCAGCCCCAGCATTTT.